This TCR beta chain derives from a study of PD-L1 blockade in urothelial cancer. Study-wide context: Analyses used blood from 3 weeks (second dose) and 6 weeks after treatment start. Typically, measured as a median, blood samples had 141,255 T cells.

Described time point: pretreatment peripheral blood. The CDR3 is made up of 14 amino acids. The V end lost 3 bases, the J end lost 7 bases, and 17 bases lay between the germline ends. Germline V gene data show CDR1 as SGHKS and CDR2 as YYEKEE (reference sequence). Sequencing was performed with immunoSEQ multiplex PCR; in TCRdb, only in-frame clones are kept and a portion is missing. This sample has about 53,000 clones, with around nine tenths found just once. This clonotype was obtained from a woman aged 55-70 years with urothelial cancer. The chain links TRBV5-5 to TRBJ2-7; D not certain. This specimen consisted of PBMCs, obtained around atezolizumab (anti-PD-L1) treatment. The CDR3 bases are TGTGCCAGCAGCTCGATTAGAGACCTCGGGGAGCAGTACTTC. Its translation is CASSSIRDLGEQYF.